The entry that follows covers one TCR beta chain sequence. PCR or immunohistochemistry showed mismatch repair deficiency in every enrolled patient. The data are from a study of PD-1 blockade in mismatch repair-deficient tumors. Generated by immunoSEQ multiplex PCR, the TCRdb table keeps only in-frame clones and is missing some. Of 76,000 or so clones in the sample, more than 80% are singletons; the top ten hold less than 6.5%. Germline CDR1 is MNHNS and CDR2 is SASEGT. The CDR3 spans 15 residues. Trimming took off 5 bases at V and 2 bases at J, with 16 bases between the two ends. V gene TRBV6-1 combines with J gene TRBJ2-7; D may be TRBD1 (6 bases). This specimen consisted of peripheral blood, obtained 44 weeks after starting pembrolizumab. The receptor comes from an adult with mismatch repair-deficient cancer. CDR3 sequence: CASSINRDTPYEQYF. The CDR3 DNA is TGTGCCAGCAGTATCAACCGGGACACACCCTACGAGCAGTACTTC.